This T cell receptor beta chain was sequenced for a study of cytomegalovirus exposure and HLA in healthy donors. Study context: Unique TCR beta sequences numbering 117 million came from approximately 180 million T cells in an earlier analysis. Findings and caveats of the study: Using the classifier, cytomegalovirus status was reportedly diagnosed with high specificity and sensitivity. Common viral pathogens were later found to be apparently linked to several of the most significant clusters.

The CMV serostatus of this donor was not recorded. The CDR3 is 15 residues long. The PCR contained 60 Vbeta and 13 Jbeta primers. Measured with immunoSEQ multiplex PCR; TCRdb has only the in-frame clones, and not every one. The repertoire holds 100,000 to 150,000 clones, about 78% seen once, with 2.9% in the top ten. This clone was seen more than once but under ten times. What it binds is not known. Sequencing input: PBMCs. The receptor comes from a human donor in good health. The rearrangement joins TRBV21-1 to TRBJ1-6; the table assigns TRBD1, which was not confirmed against the DNA. TRBV21-1 is a pseudogene segment. CDR3 in amino acids: CASSKAEWMGSPLHF. CDR3 sequence (DNA): TGTGCCAGCAGCAAAGCAGAGTGGATGGGCTCACCCCTCCACTTT.